This T cell receptor beta chain was captured by sequencing in a study of T cells in Graves' hyperthyroidism and ophthalmopathy. Calling Graves' hyperthyroidism stable meant ophthalmopathy did not progress within 18 months. Subjects aged 18 to 65 presented with newly diagnosed hyperthyroidism of less than 2 months' duration. Fresh 10 ml peripheral blood yielded PBMCs. This clonotype was found many times. There were TCR beta CDR3 regions amplified from RNA transcripts. Initially, a first-round RT-PCR of the TCR CDR3 employed the HTBI primer set. Each CDR3 protein gets one entry after TCRdb re-called the multiplex PCR reads with MiXCR. The table shows around 200,000 distinct CDR3 sequences, with around 15% occurring only once. The sequenced material came from blood. This clonotype originated in a woman aged 45 to 65 with Graves' hyperthyroidism.

The CDR3 nucleotides read TGTGCCAGCAGTTTTTTGCGGCTCAACACTGAAGCTTTCTTT. It translates to CASSFLRLNTEAFF. This chain links TRBV12-3 or TRBV12-4 with TRBJ1-1, with D hard to call. The ends were cut back, 3 bases at V and 2 bases at J, with 10 bases in the middle. This CDR3 region has 14 residues.